This T cell receptor (beta chain) was obtained from a study of T cell responses to AZD1222 COVID-19 vaccine. The protocol was immunoSEQ multiplex PCR, while the TCRdb copy is restricted to in-frame clones and leaves out a portion. The profile shows fewer than 120,000 clones, 85% to 95% of them singletons. Specimen: peripheral blood, collected on day 0 of AZD1222 vaccination. The receptor's source is an adult in good health.

The CDR3 here is CASSLADMRANGYTF. The CDR3 DNA follows: TGTGCCAGCAGCCTCGCCGATATGCGCGCGAATGGCTACACCTTC. This chain connects TRBV5-4 to TRBJ1-2; no definite D call. This CDR3 contains 15 residues. The V end was cut by 4 bases, the J end by 6 bases, with 19 bases between. Germline V gene data show CDR1 as SGHNT and CDR2 as YYREEE (reference sequence).